A selection of T cell receptor beta chains follows, all from one sample in a study of patients and donors after allogeneic stem cell transplantation. One entry per CDR3 protein, called by TCRdb with MiXCR from the RT-PCR reads. The repertoire holds 150,000 to 200,000 distinct CDR3 sequences, with 30% as singletons. The sequenced sample was blood, either unsorted or a sorted T cell fraction (not recorded which). Receptors were obtained from a human donor who was either an allogeneic HSCT recipient or a stem cell or donor lymphocyte infusion donor (not recorded which). It is not recorded whose cells these are; they may come from a transplant donor. Each CDR3 is given with its conserved first and last residue. A row's size may be missing; if present it is once, few, many or a size class.

V gene: TRBV11-2
J gene: TRBJ1-1
clone size: NA
CDR3 protein: CASSLKGAAFF

V gene: TRBV2
J gene: TRBJ2-1
clone size: NA
CDR3 protein: CASSEAGLSSEQFF

V gene: TRBV20-1
J gene: TRBJ2-1
clone size: NA
CDR3 protein: CSARGLAGASEQFF

V gene: TRBV14
J gene: TRBJ2-7
clone size: few
CDR3 protein: CASSQDLLRAYEQYF

V gene: TRBV6-5
J gene: TRBJ2-3
clone size: NA
CDR3 protein: CASSYSPRGYTDTQYF

V gene: TRBV7-9
J gene: TRBJ1-4
clone size: few
CDR3 protein: CASSLATPRELGEKLFF

V gene: TRBV28
J gene: TRBJ2-7
clone size: NA
CDR3 protein: CASSYPRAGSEQYF

V gene: TRBV6-2/TRBV6-3
J gene: TRBJ2-3
clone size: few
CDR3 protein: CASSYASVADTQYF

V gene: TRBV4-1
J gene: TRBJ2-7
clone size: NA
CDR3 protein: CASSYTTSGSYEQYF

V gene: TRBV10-3
J gene: TRBJ1-6
clone size: NA
CDR3 protein: CAIMESSYNSPLHF

V gene: TRBV7-3
J gene: TRBJ2-7
clone size: NA
CDR3 protein: CASSLMGALTYEQYF